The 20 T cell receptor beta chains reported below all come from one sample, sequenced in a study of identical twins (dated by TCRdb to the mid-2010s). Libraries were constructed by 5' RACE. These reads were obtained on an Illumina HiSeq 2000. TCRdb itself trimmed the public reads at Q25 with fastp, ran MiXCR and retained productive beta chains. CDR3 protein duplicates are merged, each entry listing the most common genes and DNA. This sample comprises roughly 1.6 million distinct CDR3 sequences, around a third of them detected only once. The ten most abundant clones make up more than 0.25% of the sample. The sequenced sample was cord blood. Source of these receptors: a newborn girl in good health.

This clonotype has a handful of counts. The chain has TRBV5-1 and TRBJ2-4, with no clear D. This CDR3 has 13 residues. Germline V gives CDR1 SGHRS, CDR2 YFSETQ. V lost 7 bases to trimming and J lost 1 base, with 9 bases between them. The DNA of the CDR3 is TGCGCCAGCGCCCCTGGGGCCAAAAACATTCAGTACTTC. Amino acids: CASAPGAKNIQYF.

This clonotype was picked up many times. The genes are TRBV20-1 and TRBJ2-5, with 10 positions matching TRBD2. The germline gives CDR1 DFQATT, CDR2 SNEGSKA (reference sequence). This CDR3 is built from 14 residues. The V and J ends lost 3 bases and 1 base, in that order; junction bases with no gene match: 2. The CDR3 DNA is TGCAGTGCTAGGGTAGCGGGGGGCCAAGAGACCCAGTACTTC. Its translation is CSARVAGGQETQYF.

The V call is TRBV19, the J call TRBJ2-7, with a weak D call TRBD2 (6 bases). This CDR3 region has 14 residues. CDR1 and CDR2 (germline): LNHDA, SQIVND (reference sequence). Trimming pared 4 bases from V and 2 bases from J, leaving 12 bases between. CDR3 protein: CASSKAREAYEQYF. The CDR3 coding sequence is TGTGCCAGTAGTAAAGCGAGGGAGGCCTACGAGCAGTACTTC.

The CDR3 sequence: CASSYSRATSGGLEMYNEQFF. The CDR3 DNA reads as TGTGCCAGCAGTTACTCGAGGGCTACTAGCGGGGGTCTGGAGATGTACAATGAGCAGTTCTTC. The chain carries TRBV6-2 or TRBV6-3 and TRBJ2-1; 11 bases fit TRBD2. The CDR3 has 21 amino acids. V lost 0 bases to trimming and J lost 4 bases; unmatched junction nucleotides: 17. The germline V gene has CDR1 MNHEY and CDR2 SVGEGT.

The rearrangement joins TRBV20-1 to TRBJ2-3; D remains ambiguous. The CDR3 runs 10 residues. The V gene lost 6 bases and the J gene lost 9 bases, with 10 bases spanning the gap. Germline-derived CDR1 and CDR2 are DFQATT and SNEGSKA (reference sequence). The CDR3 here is CSAHVRTQYF. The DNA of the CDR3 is TGCAGTGCCCATGTCAGGACGCAGTATTTT.

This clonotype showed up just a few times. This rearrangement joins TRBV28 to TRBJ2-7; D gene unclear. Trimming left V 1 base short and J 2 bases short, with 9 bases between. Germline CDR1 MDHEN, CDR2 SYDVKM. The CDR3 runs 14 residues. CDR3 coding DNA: TGTGCCAGCAGTTTATTTCAGGACCCCTACGAGCAGTACTTC. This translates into CASSLFQDPYEQYF.

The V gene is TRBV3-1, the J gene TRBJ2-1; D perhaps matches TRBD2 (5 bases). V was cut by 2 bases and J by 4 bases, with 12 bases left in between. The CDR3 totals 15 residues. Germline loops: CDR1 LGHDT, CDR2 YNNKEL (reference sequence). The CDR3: CASSQRLAVYNEQFF. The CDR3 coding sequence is TGTGCCAGCAGCCAAAGGCTAGCAGTGTACAATGAGCAGTTCTTC.

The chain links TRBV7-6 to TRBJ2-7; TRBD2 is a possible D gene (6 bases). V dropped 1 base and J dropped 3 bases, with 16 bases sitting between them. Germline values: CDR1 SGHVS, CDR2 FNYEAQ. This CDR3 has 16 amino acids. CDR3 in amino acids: CASSLGTQGGFYEQYF. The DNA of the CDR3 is TGTGCCAGCAGCTTAGGGACCCAGGGAGGTTTCTACGAGCAGTACTTC.

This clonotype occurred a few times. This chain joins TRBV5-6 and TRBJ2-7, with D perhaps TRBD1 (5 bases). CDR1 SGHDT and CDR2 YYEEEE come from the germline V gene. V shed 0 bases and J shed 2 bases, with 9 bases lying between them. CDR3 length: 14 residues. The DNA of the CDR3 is TGTGCCAGCAGCTTGGCAGGGTTCGCCTACGAGCAGTACTTC. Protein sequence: CASSLAGFAYEQYF. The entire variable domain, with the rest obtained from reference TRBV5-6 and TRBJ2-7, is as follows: DAGVTQSPTHLIKTRGQQVTLRCSPKSGHDTVSWYQQALGQGPQFIFQYYEEEERQRGNFPDRFSGHQFPNYSSELNVNALLLGDSALYLCASSLAGFAYEQYFGPGTRLTVT.

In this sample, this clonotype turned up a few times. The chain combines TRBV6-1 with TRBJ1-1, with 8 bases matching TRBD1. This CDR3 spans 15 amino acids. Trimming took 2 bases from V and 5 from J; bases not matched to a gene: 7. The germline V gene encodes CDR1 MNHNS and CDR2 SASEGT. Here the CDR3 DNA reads TGTGCCAGCAGTGAACAGGGGGCCCCGGGTACTGAAGCTTTCTTT. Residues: CASSEQGAPGTEAFF.

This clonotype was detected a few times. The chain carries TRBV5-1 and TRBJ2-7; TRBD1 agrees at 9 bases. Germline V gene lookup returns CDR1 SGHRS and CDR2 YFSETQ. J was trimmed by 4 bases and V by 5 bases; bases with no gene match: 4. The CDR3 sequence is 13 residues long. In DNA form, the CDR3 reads TGCGCCAGCAGACTTGGACAGGGGTACGAGCAGTACTTC. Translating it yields CASRLGQGYEQYF.

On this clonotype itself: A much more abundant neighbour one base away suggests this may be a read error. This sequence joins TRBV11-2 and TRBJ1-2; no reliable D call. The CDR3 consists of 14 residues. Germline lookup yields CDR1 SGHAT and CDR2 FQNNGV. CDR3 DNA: TGTGCCAGCAGGCGTGTGACGGGGAACTATGGCTACAACTTC. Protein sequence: CASRRVTGNYGYNF.

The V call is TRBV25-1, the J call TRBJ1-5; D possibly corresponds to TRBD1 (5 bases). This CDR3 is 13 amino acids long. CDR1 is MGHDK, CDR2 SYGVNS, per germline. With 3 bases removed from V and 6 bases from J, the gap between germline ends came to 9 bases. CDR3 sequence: CASSEGRVQPQHF. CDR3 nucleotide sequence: TGTGCCAGCAGTGAGGGCAGGGTTCAGCCCCAGCATTTT.

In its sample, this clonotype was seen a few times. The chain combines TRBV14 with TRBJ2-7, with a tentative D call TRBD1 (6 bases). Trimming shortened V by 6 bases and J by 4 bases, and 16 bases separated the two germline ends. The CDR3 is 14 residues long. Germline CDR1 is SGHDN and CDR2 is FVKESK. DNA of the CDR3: TGTGCCAGCAGTCCCCGACAGGTAGGGTACGAGCAGTACTTC. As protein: CASSPRQVGYEQYF.

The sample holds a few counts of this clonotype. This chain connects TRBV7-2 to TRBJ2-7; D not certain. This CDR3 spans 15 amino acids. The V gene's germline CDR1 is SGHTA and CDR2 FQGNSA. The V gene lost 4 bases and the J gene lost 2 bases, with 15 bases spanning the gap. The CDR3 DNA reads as TGTGCCAGCAGCTGGAACTCCCTACCCACCTACGAGCAGTACTTC. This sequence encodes CASSWNSLPTYEQYF.

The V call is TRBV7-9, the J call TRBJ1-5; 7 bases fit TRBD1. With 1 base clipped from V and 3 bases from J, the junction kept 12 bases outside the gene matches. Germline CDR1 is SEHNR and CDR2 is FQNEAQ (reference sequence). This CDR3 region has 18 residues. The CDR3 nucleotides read TGTGCCAGCAGCTTAGGACACTATACAGGGGCTTACAATCAGCCCCAGCATTTT. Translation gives CASSLGHYTGAYNQPQHF.

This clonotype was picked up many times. CDR3 in amino acids: CATSRDLSYYEQYF. The CDR3 bases are TGTGCCACCAGCAGAGATCTGTCTTATTACGAGCAGTACTTC. The chain uses TRBV15 and TRBJ2-7; D is unclear. The CDR3 is 14 amino acids. V dropped 0 bases and J dropped 4 bases, with 10 bases sitting between them. Germline V gives CDR1 LNHNV, CDR2 YYDKDF (reference sequence).

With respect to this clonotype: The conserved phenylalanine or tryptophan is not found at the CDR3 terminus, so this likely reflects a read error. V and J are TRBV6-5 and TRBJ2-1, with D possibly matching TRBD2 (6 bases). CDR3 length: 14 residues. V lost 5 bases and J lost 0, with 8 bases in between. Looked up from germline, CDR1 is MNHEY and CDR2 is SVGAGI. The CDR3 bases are TGTGCCAGCAGTACGGGAGTCTCCTACAATGAGCAGTTCGTC. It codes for CASSTGVSYNEQFV.

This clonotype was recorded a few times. Here the CDR3 reads CATRFQGHKETQYF. The CDR3 DNA follows: TGTGCCACCCGGTTTCAGGGACACAAAGAGACCCAGTACTTC. J is TRBJ2-5 and V is TRBV28; TRBD1 is a possible D gene (6 bases). This CDR3 comprises 14 residues. V was clipped by 10 bases and J by 3 bases, with 18 bases between them. Germline V gene sequence: CDR1 MDHEN, CDR2 SYDVKM.

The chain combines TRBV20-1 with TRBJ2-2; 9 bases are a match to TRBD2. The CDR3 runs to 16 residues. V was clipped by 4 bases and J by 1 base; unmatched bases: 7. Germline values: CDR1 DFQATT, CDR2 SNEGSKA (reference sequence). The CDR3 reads CSAIGPLAGNTGELFF. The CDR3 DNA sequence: TGCAGTGCTATCGGACCACTAGCGGGGAACACCGGGGAGCTGTTTTTT.